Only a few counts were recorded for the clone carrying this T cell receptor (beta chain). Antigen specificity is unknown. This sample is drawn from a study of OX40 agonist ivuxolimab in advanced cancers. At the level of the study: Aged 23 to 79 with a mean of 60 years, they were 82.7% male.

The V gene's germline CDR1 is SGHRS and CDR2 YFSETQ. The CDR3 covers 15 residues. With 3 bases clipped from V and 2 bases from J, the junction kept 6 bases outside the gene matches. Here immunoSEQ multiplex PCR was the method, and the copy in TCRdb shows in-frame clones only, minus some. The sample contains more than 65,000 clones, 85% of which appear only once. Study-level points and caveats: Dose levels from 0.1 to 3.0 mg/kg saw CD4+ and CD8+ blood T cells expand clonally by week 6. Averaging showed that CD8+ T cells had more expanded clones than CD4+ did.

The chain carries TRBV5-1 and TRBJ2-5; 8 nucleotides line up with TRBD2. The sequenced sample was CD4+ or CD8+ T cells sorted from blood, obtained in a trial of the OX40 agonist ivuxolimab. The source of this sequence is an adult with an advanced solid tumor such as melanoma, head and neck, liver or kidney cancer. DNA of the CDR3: TGCGCCAGCAGCTGGGGGGTAGCGGGGCAAGAGACCCAGTACTTC. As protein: CASSWGVAGQETQYF.